A single sample is the source of the 5 T cell receptor beta chains below, sequenced in a study of cytomegalovirus exposure and HLA in healthy donors. This PCR relied on a set of 60 Vbeta primers and 13 Jbeta primers. The protocol was immunoSEQ multiplex PCR, while the TCRdb copy is restricted to in-frame clones and leaves out a portion. The sample gives about 130,000 clones, 60% to 80% of which show up once; over 2% is in the top ten. Input material: PBMCs. These receptors came from a man between 25 and 39 years old in good health and CMV-seronegative.

The V and J genes are TRBV19 and TRBJ2-5; TRBD1 agrees at 7 bases. CDR1 LNHDA and CDR2 SQIVND come from the germline V gene (reference sequence). There are 11 residues in the CDR3. V lost 8 bases, J lost 7 bases, and 4 bases stayed unmatched. CDR3 loop: CASGQAGTQYF. DNA for the CDR3: TGTGCCAGTGGACAGGCGGGGACCCAGTACTTC.

The chain recombines TRBV2 with TRBJ1-3; no firm D call. The CDR3 loop spans 16 amino acids. Trimming left V 6 bases short and J 0 bases short, with 15 bases between. Germline loops: CDR1 SNHLY, CDR2 FYNNEI. CDR3 residues: CASSLWRALSGNTIYF. CDR3 sequence (DNA): TGTGCCAGCAGCTTATGGAGGGCTCTCTCTGGAAACACCATATATTTT.

The chain joins TRBV27 to TRBJ2-1; the D gene is possibly TRBD2 (5 bases). CDR3 size: 13 residues. Deletions cut 6 bases from V and 6 bases from J, with 12 bases between. Germline V gives CDR1 MNHEY, CDR2 SMNVEV (reference sequence). DNA of the CDR3: TGTGCCAGCAGAATAGCGACTCTCAATGAGCAGTTCTTC. This sequence encodes CASRIATLNEQFF.

The chain carries TRBV2 and TRBJ1-2; TRBD1 agrees at 7 bases. The CDR3 extends over 13 amino acids. The V gene's germline CDR1 is SNHLY and CDR2 FYNNEI. After removal of 6 bases from V and 2 bases from J, the junction contained 3 bases not matched to a gene. The CDR3 sequence is CASSQQGNYGYTF. Written as DNA, the CDR3 is TGTGCCAGCAGCCAACAGGGGAACTATGGCTACACCTTC.

V and J are TRBV18 and TRBJ2-7, with 12 positions matching TRBD1. Per germline, CDR1 KGHSH and CDR2 LQKENI. The CDR3 is 15 residues long. The J segment lost 4 bases and the V segment lost 1 base, leaving 2 bases of the junction unmatched. CDR3 DNA: TGTGCCAGCTCACCACGGGACAGGGGGCTTTACGAGCAGTACTTC. It translates to CASSPRDRGLYEQYF.